This TCR beta chain originates from a study of CD8 T cells in ankylosing spondylitis. Study conclusions and caveats: Apparently characteristic of ankylosing spondylitis blood was a TCR beta motif (roughly eight highly homologous variants).

The CDR3 is 12 amino acids. V gave up 6 bases and J gave up 8 bases, with 13 bases separating them. Each TCR beta library was made by quantitative 5'-RACE that incorporated molecular barcodes. Each CDR3 protein is one row after TCRdb ran MiXCR on the 5' RACE reads. Found here are approximately 150,000 distinct CDR3 sequences, roughly 15% of them singletons; the top ten hold roughly 30%. Turning to this clonotype: Its antigen is unknown.

The sequence derives from a male donor with ankylosing spondylitis. The chain carries TRBV12-3 or TRBV12-4 and TRBJ1-2, with D perhaps matching TRBD1 (5 bases). The sample was blood, either unsorted or a sorted T cell fraction (not recorded which). CDR3 protein: CASRPGGSGYTF. CDR3 in DNA: TGTGCCAGCAGACCCGGGGGGTCGGGCTACACCTTC.